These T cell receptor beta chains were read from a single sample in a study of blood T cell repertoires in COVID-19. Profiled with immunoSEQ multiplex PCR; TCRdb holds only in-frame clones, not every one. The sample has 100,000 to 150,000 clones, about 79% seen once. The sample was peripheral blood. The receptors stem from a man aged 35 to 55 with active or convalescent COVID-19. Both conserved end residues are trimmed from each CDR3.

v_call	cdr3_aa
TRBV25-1	ASSEKGGQGNTIY
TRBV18	ASSPSRGRSSNTEAF
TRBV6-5	ASIRGPLNTEAF
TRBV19	ATDLAGGLNEQF
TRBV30	AGGDRGLGNTIY
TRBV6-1	ASSEMGDSRYT
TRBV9	ASSPRREVGETQY
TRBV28	ASSATDRGGYT
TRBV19	ASSPGSRDTQY
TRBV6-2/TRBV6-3	ASSRRQGSSYEQY
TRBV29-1	SVEKGLAGSYNEQF
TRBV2	AGRSLANVLT
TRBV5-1	ASSATSGEETQY
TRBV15	ATSRDRGLGNTIY
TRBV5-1	ASSEIKGAPGANVLT
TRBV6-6	ASRGRADGYT
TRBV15	ATSRDRNTGKLF
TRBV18	ASSPQGVEGYT
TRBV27	ASSFVRGGNTEAF
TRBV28	ASSSALAVTQETQY
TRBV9	ASSVGQTNTEAF
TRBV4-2	ASSQLGVAGNSYNEQF
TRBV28	ASSRGPGYT
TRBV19	ASSESRTAEAF
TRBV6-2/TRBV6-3	ASSYGEQGGNQPQH
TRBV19	ASLSTPGGRFYGYT
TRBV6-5	ASSYGSGELF
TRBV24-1	ATSDLGREHSDTQY
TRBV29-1	SVGQVYGYT
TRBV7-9	ASSPEAGGSTEAF
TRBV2	ASRVTVNNQPQH
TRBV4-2	ASSPSGSENTGELF
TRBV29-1	SVVRGYGYT
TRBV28	ASSTPRGQGGEKLF
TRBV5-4	ATTTGTGPIEQY
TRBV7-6	ASSFYSGGENTGELF